This TCR beta chain stems from a study of T cell responses to AZD1222 COVID-19 vaccine. Assay: immunoSEQ multiplex PCR; the TCRdb copy retains only in-frame clones and omits some. The sample yields 110,000 to 150,000 clones, 80% to 95% seen once. The CDR3 totals 14 residues. The ends lost 7 bases at V and 4 bases at J; junction bases unmatched: 8. Germline lookup yields CDR1 MNHEY and CDR2 SVGAGI. General study points: In the spike-specific TCR repertoire, nearly half reportedly target unmutated variant regions. Along spike, vaccine-associated CD4 TCRs were found throughout, with dominance at 160-218 and 743-854.

This clone was counted a few times. The antigen is undetermined. This receptor was obtained from an adult in good health. Specimen: peripheral blood, collected on day 0 of AZD1222 vaccination. V and J are TRBV6-5 and TRBJ1-2; 8 bases fit TRBD1. The CDR3 loop reads CASIPGQETYGYTF. The CDR3 DNA is TGTGCCAGCATTCCGGGACAGGAGACCTATGGCTACACCTTC.